This T cell receptor beta chain was sequenced for a study of T cells in Graves' hyperthyroidism and ophthalmopathy. CDR1 is ENHRY and CDR2 is SYGVKD in the germline V gene. This CDR3 is built from 14 residues. V shed 7 bases and J shed 4 bases, with 11 bases lying between them. The diagnostic basis comprised clinical symptoms, serum thyroxine and TRAb, thyroid ultrasound and orbital computed tomography. This clonotype has at least ten counts. The CDR3 regions of TCR beta were amplified from RNA transcripts. The study used the HTBI primer set for a first-round RT-PCR of the TCR CDR3. TCRdb re-called the multiplex PCR reads with MiXCR, one entry per CDR3 protein. This table has about half a million distinct CDR3 sequences, around a quarter appearing once.

The sequenced sample consisted of blood. The sequence derives from a woman between 25 and 40 years old with Graves' ophthalmopathy. The rearrangement joins TRBV10-3 to TRBJ2-6; D is possibly TRBD1 or TRBD2 (5 bases each). CDR3 nucleotides: TGTGCCATCACCGGGGCGTACGGGGCCAACGTCCTGACTTTC. The encoded protein is CAITGAYGANVLTF.